This entry features one T cell receptor (beta chain) sequence. Produced via immunoSEQ multiplex PCR; TCRdb's table is partial and in-frame only. The sample shows around 26,000 clones, more than 75% of them seen only once. The source of the sample is a study of T cell changes during pregnancy in multiple sclerosis. V lost 3 bases, J lost 4 bases, and 3 bases stayed unmatched. Germline assignment: CDR1 SGHTA and CDR2 FQGNSA. The CDR3 contains 14 residues. The gene calls are TRBV7-2 and TRBJ1-1; 9 bases match TRBD1. The clonotype comes from a female donor in good health, enrolled as a control in a pregnancy study. The sequenced sample was CD4+ T cells from peripheral blood mononuclear cells, obtained in the first trimester of pregnancy. CDR3 DNA sequence: TGTGCCAGCAGCTTTCAGACAGGGGGCACTGAAGCTTTCTTT. Translation: CASSFQTGGTEAFF.